Below are 18 T cell receptor beta chains sequenced from a single sample in a study of blood T cell repertoires in COVID-19. Assay used: immunoSEQ multiplex PCR; TCRdb lists only in-frame clones, some missing. The sample holds some 90,000 clones, around 87% seen once. The sample consisted of peripheral blood. The receptors were gathered from a woman over 75 with active or convalescent COVID-19.

The rearrangement uses TRBV4-1 and TRBJ2-7, with D possibly TRBD1 on 5 matching bases. CDR3 length equals 12 residues. V was cut by 0 bases and J by 5 bases, with 5 bases left in between. Germline-derived CDR1 and CDR2 are MGHRA and YSYEKL. The CDR3 loop is CASSQEGHEQYF. The CDR3 DNA reads as TGCGCCAGCAGCCAAGAGGGGCACGAGCAGTACTTC.

J is TRBJ2-3 and V is TRBV20-1, with 7 bases that match TRBD2. Germline CDR1 DFQATT, CDR2 SNEGSKA (reference sequence). V gave up 3 bases and J gave up 1 base; unmatched junction bases: 4. The CDR3 spans 14 residues. The CDR3 coding sequence is TGCAGTGCTAGTGCGGGAGTGGGCACAGATACGCAGTATTTT. It translates to CSASAGVGTDTQYF.

The chain joins TRBV9 to TRBJ2-3, with D tentatively TRBD1 (5 bases). Germline V CDR1 and CDR2: SGDLS, YYNGEE. The CDR3 extends over 15 amino acids. V gave up 0 bases and J gave up 3 bases, with 11 bases separating them. Here the CDR3 DNA reads TGTGCCAGCAGCGTAGTAGGCAGGGCAACAGATACGCAGTATTTT. The encoded protein is CASSVVGRATDTQYF. Complete variable domain (other parts from reference TRBV9 and TRBJ2-3): DSGVTQTPKHLITATGQRVTLRCSPRSGDLSVYWYQQSLDQGLQFLIQYYNGEERAKGNILERFSAQQFPDLHSELNLSSLELGDSALYFCASSVVGRATDTQYFGPGTRLTVL.

J is TRBJ2-2 and V is TRBV7-2, with 8 bases identical to TRBD2. The germline V gene has CDR1 SGHTA and CDR2 FQGNSA. Losses at the gene ends were 3 bases for V and 2 bases for J; bases not matched to a gene: 8. This CDR3 comprises 17 residues. The CDR3 bases are TGTGCCAGCAGCTTGCCGGAACGGGGGGGCAACACCGGGGAGCTGTTTTTT. It translates to CASSLPERGGNTGELFF.

V is TRBV3-1 (or the pseudogene TRBV3-2) and J is TRBJ1-1, with TRBD1 identical over 10 bases. CDR1 is LGHDT, CDR2 YNNKEL, per germline (reference sequence). V shed 6 bases, J shed 5 bases, and the junction held 6 bases outside the gene matches. This CDR3 region has 14 residues. The CDR3 spells CASSMTGGRTEAFF. In DNA form, the CDR3 reads TGTGCCAGCAGTATGACAGGGGGCAGGACTGAAGCTTTCTTT.

J is TRBJ2-3 and V is TRBV28; no definite D call. Germline lookup yields CDR1 MDHEN and CDR2 SYDVKM. The CDR3 has 16 amino acids. The germline V and J ends were trimmed by 5 bases and 0 bases, with 15 bases remaining between them. The CDR3 region is CASSPTQRASTDTQYF. The CDR3 DNA is TGTGCCAGCAGTCCAACTCAGCGAGCTAGCACAGATACGCAGTATTTT.

The chain recombines TRBV5-1 with TRBJ2-5, with D maybe TRBD1 (6 bases). Trimming shortened V by 4 bases and J by 2 bases, and 18 bases separated the two germline ends. This CDR3 comprises 16 residues. Germline V lookup: CDR1 SGHRS, CDR2 YFSETQ. CDR3 sequence: CASSPQGQGKQETQYF. The CDR3 nucleotides read TGCGCCAGCAGCCCGCAGGGGCAGGGTAAACAAGAGACCCAGTACTTC.

The chain uses TRBV28 and TRBJ1-2, with 9 bases fitting TRBD1. Looked up from germline, CDR1 is MDHEN and CDR2 is SYDVKM. CDR3 size: 17 residues. The junction had 11 bases not matched to a gene; V was cut back by 6 bases and J by 0 bases. The CDR3 reads CASRAGTGRTSNYGYTF. DNA of the CDR3: TGTGCCAGCAGGGCCGGGACAGGGCGAACATCTAACTATGGCTACACCTTC.

The genes are TRBV30 and TRBJ2-7; D is unclear. This CDR3 has 15 amino acids. The germline CDR1 and CDR2 sequences are GTSNPN and SVGIG (reference sequence). V was trimmed by 4 bases and J by 0 bases, leaving 16 bases between them. The CDR3: CAWKTPGRSSYEQYF. The CDR3, as DNA: TGTGCCTGGAAAACGCCGGGTCGAAGCTCCTACGAGCAGTACTTC.

V is TRBV6-5 and J is TRBJ1-6; maybe TRBD1 (5 bases). Germline assignment: CDR1 MNHEY and CDR2 SVGAGI. Trimming removed 8 bases at V and 4 bases at J, with 12 bases between. The CDR3 has 14 residues. As DNA, the CDR3 is TGTGCCAGCGGCCAGGGAATTTATAATTCACCCCTCCACTTT. This gives the protein CASGQGIYNSPLHF.

This clone appeared once. The chain is built from TRBV5-1 and TRBJ1-6; TRBD1 aligns across 11 bases. The CDR3 sequence is 14 residues long. The V gene's germline CDR1 is SGHRS and CDR2 YFSETQ. After removal of 5 bases from V and 9 bases from J, the junction contained 4 bases not matched to a gene. As DNA, the CDR3 is TGCGCCAGCAGTCCCGGGACAGGGGGTTCACCCCTCCACTTT. This encodes CASSPGTGGSPLHF.

The count of this clone is one. CDR3 sequence reads: CATRSGTNYYNEQFF. CDR3 DNA: TGTGCCACCAGATCCGGGACTAACTATTACAATGAGCAGTTCTTC. The chain is built from TRBV27 and TRBJ2-1, with 7 bases lining up with TRBD2. The junction had 13 bases not matched to a gene; V was cut back by 10 bases and J by 4 bases. Germline values: CDR1 MNHEY, CDR2 SMNVEV (reference sequence). This CDR3 comprises 15 residues.

The rearrangement joins TRBV5-4 to TRBJ2-3, with D possibly matching TRBD2 (6 bases). Trimming cost V 4 bases and J 1 base, with 22 bases left between them. The CDR3 runs 18 residues. Germline V gene lookup returns CDR1 SGHNT and CDR2 YYREEE (reference sequence). The CDR3 loop reads CASSNRPPTRSGTDTQYF. For the CDR3, the DNA is TGTGCCAGCAGCAACCGACCCCCGACTAGATCAGGCACAGATACGCAGTATTTT.

This sequence joins TRBV7-2 and TRBJ2-1; 8 nucleotides align to TRBD2. The CDR3 runs 16 residues. The junction had 9 bases not matched to a gene; V was cut back by 4 bases and J by 4 bases. CDR1 is SGHTA and CDR2 is FQGNSA in the germline V gene. The CDR3 DNA reads as TGTGCCAGCAGCTGGATGCTAGCGGGTGGGTACAATGAGCAGTTCTTC. Its protein product is CASSWMLAGGYNEQFF.

The chain couples TRBV9 to TRBJ1-4; TRBD1 matches at 7 bases. The germline CDR1 and CDR2 sequences are SGDLS and YYNGEE. This CDR3 is built from 15 residues. J was trimmed by 8 bases and V by 0 bases; bases with no gene match: 7. CDR3 protein: CASSVEGTVNEKLFF. The CDR3 DNA follows: TGTGCCAGCAGCGTAGAAGGGACAGTAAACGAAAAACTGTTTTTT.

J is TRBJ2-3 and V is TRBV5-1, with 9 bases fitting TRBD2. V shed 4 bases and J 4 bases; nucleotides not matched to a gene: 7. CDR1 and CDR2 from the germline V gene are SGHRS and YFSETQ. The CDR3 is 15 amino acids. The CDR3 nucleotides are TGCGCCAGCAGCCGTAGCGGGAGTAGCGCAGATACGCAGTATTTT. Amino acid sequence: CASSRSGSSADTQYF.

The CDR3 sequence: CATGGTRTGNRNEQFF. As DNA, the CDR3 is TGTGCCACCGGGGGGACTCGGACAGGGAATAGGAATGAGCAGTTCTTC. The J gene is TRBJ2-1, the V gene TRBV2; a weak D match, TRBD1 (8 bases). The germline V and J ends were trimmed by 10 bases and 7 bases, with 26 bases remaining between them. CDR1 and CDR2 (germline): SNHLY, FYNNEI. The CDR3 is 16 residues long.

The chain is built from TRBV6-8 and TRBJ1-4; maybe TRBD1 (6 bases). The CDR3 runs to 15 residues. V was cut by 2 bases and J by 6 bases, with 13 bases left in between. Germline CDR1 MNHGY, CDR2 SAAAGT. CDR3 region: CASSYTGTSYEKLFF. The CDR3 nucleotides are TGTGCCAGCAGTTACACCGGGACATCTTATGAAAAACTGTTTTTT.